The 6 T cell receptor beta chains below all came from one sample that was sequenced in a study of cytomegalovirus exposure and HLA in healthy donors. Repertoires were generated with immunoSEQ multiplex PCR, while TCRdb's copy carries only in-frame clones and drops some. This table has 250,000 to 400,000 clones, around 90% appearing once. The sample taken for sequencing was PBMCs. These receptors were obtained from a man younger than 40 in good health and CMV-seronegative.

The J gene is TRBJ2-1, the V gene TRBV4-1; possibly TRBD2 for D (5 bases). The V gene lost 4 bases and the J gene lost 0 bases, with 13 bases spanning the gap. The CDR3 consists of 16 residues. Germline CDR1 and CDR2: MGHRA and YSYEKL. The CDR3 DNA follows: TGCGCCAGCAGCCGGTCCCCGGGGAGCTCCTACAATGAGCAGTTCTTC. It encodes CASSRSPGSSYNEQFF.

The CDR3 DNA reads as TGTGCCAGCAGCTTAGACAGGGTTAGGTACAATGAGCAGTTCTTC. It codes for CASSLDRVRYNEQFF. V and J are TRBV7-8 and TRBJ2-1; tentatively, D is TRBD1 (6 bases). V was clipped by 1 base and J by 4 bases, with 11 bases between them. CDR1 is SGHVS and CDR2 is FQNEAQ in the germline V gene. There are 15 residues in the CDR3.

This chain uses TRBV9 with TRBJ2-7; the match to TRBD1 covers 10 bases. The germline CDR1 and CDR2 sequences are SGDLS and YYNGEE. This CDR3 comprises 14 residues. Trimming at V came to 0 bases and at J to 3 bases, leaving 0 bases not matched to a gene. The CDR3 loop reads CASSVGDRGYEQYF. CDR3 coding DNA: TGTGCCAGCAGCGTAGGGGACAGGGGCTACGAGCAGTACTTC.

The DNA of the CDR3 is TGTGCCAGCAGCTCCTCCTACCTCACAGATACGCAGTATTTT. This encodes CASSSSYLTDTQYF. The chain carries TRBV5-8 and TRBJ2-3, with D uncertain. CDR1 and CDR2 (germline): SGHTS, YDEGEE. V lost 3 bases and J lost 2, with 10 bases in between. The CDR3 runs 14 residues.

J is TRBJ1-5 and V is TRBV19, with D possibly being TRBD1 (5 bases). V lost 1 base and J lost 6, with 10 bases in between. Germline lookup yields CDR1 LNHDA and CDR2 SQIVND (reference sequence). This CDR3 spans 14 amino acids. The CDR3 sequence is CASSIVPQGQPQHF. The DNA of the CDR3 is TGTGCCAGTAGTATAGTACCGCAGGGTCAGCCCCAGCATTTT.

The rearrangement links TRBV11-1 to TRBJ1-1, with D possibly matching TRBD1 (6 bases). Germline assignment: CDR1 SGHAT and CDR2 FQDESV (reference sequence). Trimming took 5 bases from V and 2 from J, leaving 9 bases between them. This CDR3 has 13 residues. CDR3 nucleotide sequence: TGTGCCAGCAGCGTGGACAGAAACACTGAAGCTTTCTTT. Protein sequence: CASSVDRNTEAFF.